This T cell receptor beta chain was identified in a study of PD-1 blockade in classical Hodgkin lymphoma. Study-level results: Baseline diversity resembling that of newly diagnosed patients was seen in complete responders. Newly diagnosed patients were reported to exhibit reduced baseline TCR diversity relative to healthy donors. The CD4+ diversity rise by C4D1 was clearest in complete responders.

The repertoire was sequenced with immunoSEQ multiplex PCR; TCRdb's copy has only in-frame clones and lacks some. The repertoire holds 150,000 or so clones, with about 81% as singletons. Comments on this clone: Its antigen remains unknown.

This CDR3 has 16 residues. Following autologous stem cell transplantation, relapse occurred in every patient, and exposure to brentuximab vedotin varied. The patients, who had relapsed/refractory classical Hodgkin lymphoma, achieved best responses of complete response, partial response or progressive disease. This chain links TRBV21-1 with TRBJ2-3; whether TRBD2, the table's D call, matches the DNA was not checked. TRBV21-1 is deemed a pseudogene. This specimen consisted of peripheral blood mononuclear cells (PBMCs), obtained before the second cycle of nivolumab. The TCR originated in a human donor with classical Hodgkin lymphoma. The CDR3 nucleotides are TGTGCCAGCAGCAAAGCGCTCGAGGTCGTCACAGATACGCAGTATTTT. Its translation: CASSKALEVVTDTQYF.